The 23 T cell receptor beta chains below were found in one sample sequenced in a study of Ad26.COV2.S vaccination and SARS-CoV-2 variants. Treatment described: around 19 received Ad26.COV2.S at low or high dose, single or two shots; roughly 5 received placebo; per-sample allocation not given. Specimens were obtained on day 63 following the first vaccine or placebo injection. Assay used: immunoSEQ multiplex PCR; TCRdb lists only in-frame clones, some missing. The sample has 300,000 to 350,000 clones, approximately 86% seen once. The sequencing here drew on peripheral blood, taken in a trial of Ad26.COV2.S vaccine versus placebo. These receptors were taken from a person between 18 and 60 years old who received the Ad26.COV2.S COVID-19 vaccine or a placebo.

CDR3 bases: TGTGCCAGCAGCCAAGCCAGGGGGCTAGCCAAAAACATTCAGTACTTC. Translating gives CASSQARGLAKNIQYF. The chain has TRBV3-1 (or the pseudogene TRBV3-2) and TRBJ2-4; 8 bases align to TRBD1. The CDR3 runs 16 residues. J gave up 0 bases and V 1 base, and 2 bases lay outside the gene matches. Per the germline V gene, CDR1 is LGHDT and CDR2 is YNNKEL (reference sequence).

The chain is built from TRBV11-2 and TRBJ2-3; 11 bases fit TRBD2. Germline V gene sequence: CDR1 SGHAT, CDR2 FQNNGV. V lost 5 bases, J lost 2 bases, and 9 bases stayed unmatched. This CDR3 region has 17 residues. CDR3 loop: CASSQAGLAELTDTQYF. The CDR3 DNA reads TGTGCCAGCAGCCAAGCGGGACTAGCGGAACTCACAGATACGCAGTATTTT.

This clone turned up a few times. V gene TRBV7-6 combines with J gene TRBJ2-3, with D uncertain. V was trimmed by 5 bases and J by 1 base, leaving 13 bases between them. Germline V lookup: CDR1 SGHVS, CDR2 FNYEAQ. This CDR3 region has 15 residues. The CDR3 sequence: CASSATLSGTDTQYF. The CDR3 DNA follows: TGTGCCAGCAGCGCGACTCTCTCGGGCACAGATACGCAGTATTTT.

The rearrangement links TRBV4-3 to TRBJ1-2; D gene ambiguous. Germline V gene sequence: CDR1 LGHNA, CDR2 YSLEER. Trimming pared 0 bases from V and 7 bases from J, leaving 12 bases between. The CDR3 has 14 residues. In DNA, the CDR3 is TGCGCCAGCAGCCAAGACAACGGCCCCTCTGGCTACACCTTC. It specifies CASSQDNGPSGYTF.

CDR3 nucleotide sequence: TGTGCCAGCAGTTACGCGCCCTTCTCTGGAAACACCATATATTTT. This gives the protein CASSYAPFSGNTIYF. The chain carries TRBV11-2 and TRBJ1-3, with D uncertain. CDR3 length: 15 amino acids. Germline CDR1 reads SGHAT; CDR2 reads FQNNGV. Between the trimmed V and J ends, which lost 6 bases and 0 bases, there was a span of 12 bases. The full variable domain, its missing parts supplied by reference TRBV11-2 and TRBJ1-3, is EAGVAQSPRYKIIEKRQSVAFWCNPISGHATLYWYQQILGQGPKLLIQFQNNGVVDDSQLPKDRFSAERLKGVDSTLKIQPAKLEDSAVYLCASSYAPFSGNTIYFGEGSWLTVV.

The chain recombines TRBV18 with TRBJ2-2; perhaps TRBD1 as D (5 bases). The V gene's germline CDR1 is KGHSH and CDR2 LQKENI. CDR3 length: 16 residues. Trimming removed 5 bases from V and 4 bases from J, with 17 bases in between. The CDR3 DNA sequence: TGTGCCAGCTCAACATTTGACAAGGGGTTCACCGGGGAGCTGTTTTTT. It translates to CASSTFDKGFTGELFF. Using reference TRBV18 and TRBJ2-2 for the parts outside the CDR3, the full variable domain is NAGVMQNPRHLVRRRGQEARLRCSPMKGHSHVYWYRQLPEEGLKFMVYLQKENIIDESGMPKERFSAEFPKEGPSILRIQQVVRGDSAAYFCASSTFDKGFTGELFFGEGSRLTVL.

This sequence joins TRBV4-1 and TRBJ1-4, with 8 bases lining up with TRBD1. Unmatched junction bases numbered 7, after V lost 0 bases and J lost 7 bases. The CDR3 covers 16 residues. Per the germline V gene, CDR1 is MGHRA and CDR2 is YSYEKL. As DNA, the CDR3 is TGCGCCAGCAGCCAAGACCTACAGGGGACAGGTGAAAAACTGTTTTTT. It is translated as CASSQDLQGTGEKLFF.

The chain employs TRBV19 and TRBJ1-2; no firm D call. V lost 6 bases and J 0 bases, leaving 17 bases between the germline ends. This CDR3 contains 16 residues. Germline-derived CDR1 and CDR2 are LNHDA and SQIVND (reference sequence). CDR3 in amino acids: CASSRINLLANYGYTF. The DNA of the CDR3 is TGTGCCAGTAGCCGAATAAACCTATTAGCTAACTATGGCTACACCTTC.

The chain is built from TRBV12-3 or TRBV12-4 and TRBJ2-1; 10 positions match TRBD2. The CDR3 sequence is 12 residues long. Trimming at V came to 6 bases and at J to 9 bases, leaving 2 bases not matched to a gene. The CDR3 bases are TGTGCCAGCAGCCGACTAGCGGGTGAGCAGTTCTTC. Protein sequence: CASSRLAGEQFF.

The chain couples TRBV5-4 to TRBJ2-1; 10 positions match TRBD1. CDR3 length: 15 residues. Germline V gene sequence: CDR1 SGHNT, CDR2 YYREEE (reference sequence). J was trimmed by 6 bases and V by 2 bases; bases with no gene match: 5. The CDR3 protein is CASSFPGTGVNEQFF. The CDR3 DNA reads TGTGCCAGCAGCTTCCCCGGGACAGGGGTCAATGAGCAGTTCTTC.

The CDR3 reads CASTEGNEQFF. CDR3 DNA sequence: TGTGCCAGCACCGAGGGGAATGAGCAGTTCTTC. The chain joins TRBV6-5 to TRBJ2-1, with D perhaps given as TRBD1 or TRBD2 (5 bases each). The CDR3 contains 11 residues. Germline V gene data show CDR1 as MNHEY and CDR2 as SVGAGI. V was trimmed by 7 bases and J by 7 bases, leaving 8 bases between them.

The chain is built from TRBV5-4 and TRBJ2-5; D is possibly TRBD2 (7 bases). CDR3 length: 14 residues. V shed 0 bases and J shed 5 bases, with 11 bases lying between them. Looked up from germline, CDR1 is SGHNT and CDR2 is YYREEE (reference sequence). CDR3 loop: CASSLAGGGETQYF. The CDR3 coding sequence is TGTGCCAGCAGCTTGGCGGGGGGCGGCGAGACCCAGTACTTC.

This rearrangement joins TRBV12-3 or TRBV12-4 to TRBJ2-7; tentative D call: TRBD1 (5 bases). The V end was cut by 5 bases, the J end by 7 bases, with 15 bases between. CDR3 size: 13 residues. The CDR3 loop reads CASSISGLLEQYF. The CDR3, as DNA: TGTGCCAGCAGTATCTCAGGGCTACTGGAGCAGTACTTC.

The J gene is TRBJ2-2, the V gene TRBV4-3; D may be TRBD2 (5 bases). Germline CDR1 is LGHNA and CDR2 is YSLEER. This CDR3 is built from 14 residues. V shed 4 bases and J shed 0 bases, with 6 bases lying between them. The DNA of the CDR3 is TGCGCCAGCAGCCCGGGATCGAACACCGGGGAGCTGTTTTTT. Translated: CASSPGSNTGELFF.

This rearrangement joins TRBV18 to TRBJ1-6, with D possibly matching TRBD1 (6 bases). The V and J ends lost 4 bases and 7 bases respectively, with 11 bases between them. The CDR3 is 14 amino acids. Germline values: CDR1 KGHSH, CDR2 LQKENI. CDR3 residues: CASSRTDSNSPLHF. The DNA for the CDR3 is TGTGCCAGCTCACGGACAGACTCGAATTCACCCCTCCACTTT.

This chain joins TRBV28 and TRBJ2-1, with TRBD1 matching 8 bases. The germline V gene has CDR1 MDHEN and CDR2 SYDVKM. The CDR3 runs to 15 residues. V was clipped by 6 bases and J by 0 bases; unmatched bases: 4. CDR3 bases: TGTGCCAGCAGCAGGACAGGGAACTCCTACAATGAGCAGTTCTTC. This translates into CASSRTGNSYNEQFF.

The chain uses TRBV19 and TRBJ2-1; D is perhaps TRBD1 or TRBD2 (6 bases each). Trimming pared 2 bases from V and 4 bases from J, leaving 15 bases between. The CDR3 contains 16 residues. The V gene's germline CDR1 is LNHDA and CDR2 SQIVND (reference sequence). The CDR3 here is CASSINRRGVYNEQFF. The DNA of the CDR3 is TGTGCCAGTAGTATAAACAGGAGGGGGGTATACAATGAGCAGTTCTTC. Filled out from reference TRBV19 and TRBJ2-1, the complete variable domain reads DGGITQSPKYLFRKEGQNVTLSCEQNLNHDAMYWYRQDPGQGLRLIYYSQIVNDFQKGDIAEGYSVSREKKESFPLTVTSAQKNPTAFYLCASSINRRGVYNEQFFGPGTRLTVL.

This rearrangement joins TRBV21-1 to TRBJ2-6; TRBD1 reflects the table's D call only, with no check against the DNA. TRBV21-1 is a recognized pseudogene. The CDR3 is made up of 19 amino acids. CDR3 sequence reads: CASSPWRGTGKSGANVLTF. In DNA, the CDR3 is TGTGCCAGCAGCCCCTGGAGGGGGACAGGGAAGTCTGGGGCCAACGTCCTGACTTTC.

The CDR3 region has the DNA TGTGCCAGCAGTGAAACCGACAGGGATCGGGAAAAACTGTTTTTT. It specifies CASSETDRDREKLFF. The chain recombines TRBV2 with TRBJ1-4; 7 nucleotides match TRBD1. The V and J ends lost 2 bases and 8 bases, in that order; junction bases with no gene match: 8. The CDR3 is made up of 15 amino acids. The germline CDR1 and CDR2 sequences are SNHLY and FYNNEI.

The V gene is TRBV18, the J gene TRBJ1-5; 10 bases match TRBD1. Germline V CDR1 and CDR2: KGHSH, LQKENI. There are 14 residues in the CDR3. J gave up 7 bases and V 7 bases, and 7 bases lay outside the gene matches. The CDR3 protein is CASWTGQGGQPQHF. CDR3 nucleotide sequence: TGTGCCAGCTGGACCGGACAGGGGGGACAGCCCCAGCATTTT.

The CDR3: CASSSPGQPYEQYF. CDR3 DNA sequence: TGTGCCAGCAGCTCACCGGGACAGCCCTACGAGCAGTACTTC. This chain joins TRBV11-2 and TRBJ2-7; 7 bases fit TRBD1. There are 14 residues in the CDR3. The J segment lost 2 bases and the V segment lost 4 bases, leaving 5 bases of the junction unmatched. CDR1 is SGHAT, CDR2 FQNNGV, per germline. The variable domain in full, completed from reference TRBV11-2 and TRBJ2-7, reads EAGVAQSPRYKIIEKRQSVAFWCNPISGHATLYWYQQILGQGPKLLIQFQNNGVVDDSQLPKDRFSAERLKGVDSTLKIQPAKLEDSAVYLCASSSPGQPYEQYFGPGTRLTVT.

The chain carries TRBV28 and TRBJ1-2; D is uncertain. The CDR3 contains 13 residues. Trimming left V 6 bases short and J 0 bases short, with 8 bases between. CDR1 is MDHEN and CDR2 is SYDVKM in the germline V gene. In nucleotides, the CDR3 is TGTGCCAGCAGACCGACACCTAACTATGGCTACACCTTC. Translating it yields CASRPTPNYGYTF.

The chain combines TRBV29-1 with TRBJ2-2; D gene unclear. CDR3 length: 13 residues. Germline lookup yields CDR1 SQVTM and CDR2 ANQGSEA. V lost 5 bases, J lost 3 bases, and 10 bases lay in between. As DNA, the CDR3 is TGCAGCGTTCCTTTACGGGACACCGGGGAGCTGTTTTTT. This gives the protein CSVPLRDTGELFF.